This T cell receptor (beta chain) was recorded in a study of identical twins. The CDR3 consists of 16 residues. Germline loops: CDR1 SGHVS, CDR2 FQNEAQ. Deletions cut 1 base from V and 0 bases from J, with 10 bases between. TCRdb re-called the 5' RACE reads through MiXCR, storing one row per CDR3 protein. The table lists hundreds of thousands of distinct CDR3 sequences, 18% of them singletons. These records were also assigned to another study, of T cells expressing NK-cell markers.

This chain links TRBV7-8 with TRBJ1-3; D call uncertain. This clonotype was sampled from a young woman in good health. Sequencing was carried out using PBMCs. CDR3 sequence reads: CASSLDTAFSGNTIYF. DNA for the CDR3: TGTGCCAGCAGCTTAGACACGGCCTTCTCTGGAAACACCATATATTTT.